This T cell receptor (beta chain) was documented in a study of T cells in Graves' hyperthyroidism and ophthalmopathy. Findings and limits, study-wide: Among clonotypes expanded in thyroid above 0.001, most were also found in blood. Ophthalmopathy cases were set apart from stable hyperthyroidism by a 13 V-J model.

Turning to this clonotype: The antigen is unknown.

The source material, RNA transcripts, was used to amplify TCR beta CDR3 regions. Carried out on the TCR CDR3, a first-round RT-PCR used the HTBI primer set. TCRdb processed the multiplex PCR reads anew with MiXCR; each CDR3 protein has one entry. This sample has hundreds of thousands of distinct CDR3 sequences, with 14% found just once. Clinical Activity Scores of at least 3, NOSPECS grades of at least 4 and durations under 3 months characterized ophthalmopathy patients. The TCR originated in a woman in her fifties or sixties with Graves' ophthalmopathy. The sequenced sample consisted of blood.

CDR3 region: CASSLQGPQSSGNTIYF. In nucleotides, the CDR3 is TGTGCCAGCAGCTTACAAGGGCCGCAGAGCTCTGGAAACACCATATATTTT. The V call is TRBV7-9, the J call TRBJ1-3; D unresolved. Germline V CDR1 and CDR2: SEHNR, FQNEAQ (reference sequence). V was clipped by 2 bases and J by 0 bases, with 14 bases between them. There are 17 residues in the CDR3.